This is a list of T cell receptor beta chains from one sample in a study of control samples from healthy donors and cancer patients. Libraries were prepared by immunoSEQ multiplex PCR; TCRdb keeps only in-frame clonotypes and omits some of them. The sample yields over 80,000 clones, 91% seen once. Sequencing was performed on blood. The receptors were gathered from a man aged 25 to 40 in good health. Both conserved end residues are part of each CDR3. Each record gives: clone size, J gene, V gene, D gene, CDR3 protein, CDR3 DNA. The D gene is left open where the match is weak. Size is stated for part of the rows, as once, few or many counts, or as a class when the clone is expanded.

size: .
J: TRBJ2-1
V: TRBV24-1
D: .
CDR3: CATSDLWNEQFF
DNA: TGTGCCACCAGTGATCTCTGGAATGAGCAGTTCTTC

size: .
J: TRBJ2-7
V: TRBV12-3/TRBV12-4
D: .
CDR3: CASSAYYEQYF
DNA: TGTGCCAGCAGTGCGTACTACGAGCAGTACTTC

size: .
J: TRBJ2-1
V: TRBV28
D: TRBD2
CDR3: CASSLSSGGYNEQFF
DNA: TGTGCCAGCAGTTTATCTAGCGGGGGGTACAATGAGCAGTTCTTC

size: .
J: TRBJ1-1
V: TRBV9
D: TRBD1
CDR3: CASSVGDRATEAFF
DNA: TGTGCCAGCAGCGTAGGGGACAGGGCCACTGAAGCTTTCTTT

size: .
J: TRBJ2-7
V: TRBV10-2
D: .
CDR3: CASSGDGLFSYEQYF
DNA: TGCGCCAGCAGTGGAGATGGACTATTCTCCTACGAGCAGTACTTC

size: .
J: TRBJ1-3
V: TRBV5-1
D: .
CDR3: CASSSSAGGGNTIYF
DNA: TGCGCCAGCAGCTCTTCCGCCGGGGGCGGAAACACCATATATTTT

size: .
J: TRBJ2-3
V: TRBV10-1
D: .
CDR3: CASSESFGGGTDTQYF
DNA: TGCGCCAGCAGTGAGTCGTTTGGCGGGGGCACAGATACGCAGTATTTT

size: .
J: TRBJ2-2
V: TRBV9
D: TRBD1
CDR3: CASSVRSGTGAGELFF
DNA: TGTGCCAGCAGCGTAAGATCCGGGACAGGGGCCGGGGAGCTGTTTTTT

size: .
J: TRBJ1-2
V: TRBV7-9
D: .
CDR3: CASSLGGYGYTF
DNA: TGTGCCAGCAGCTTAGGAGGTTATGGCTACACCTTC

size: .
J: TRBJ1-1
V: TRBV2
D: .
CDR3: CASSEGGTNTEAFF
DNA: TGTGCCAGCAGTGAAGGGGGGACGAACACTGAAGCTTTCTTT

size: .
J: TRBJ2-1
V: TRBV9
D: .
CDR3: CASSVEDSTNEQFF
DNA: TGTGCCAGCAGCGTAGAGGACTCCACCAATGAGCAGTTCTTC

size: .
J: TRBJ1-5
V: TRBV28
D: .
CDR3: CASNRSGGRVLQPQHF
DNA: TGTGCCAGCAACAGGTCTGGGGGCAGAGTCCTTCAGCCCCAGCATTTT

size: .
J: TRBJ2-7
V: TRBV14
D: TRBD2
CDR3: CASSPLAGTGLYEQYF
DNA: TGTGCCAGCAGCCCCCTAGCGGGAACCGGGCTCTACGAGCAGTACTTC

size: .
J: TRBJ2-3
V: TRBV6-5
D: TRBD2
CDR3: CASSPLAASTDTQYF
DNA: TGTGCCAGCAGCCCACTAGCGGCTAGCACAGATACGCAGTATTTT

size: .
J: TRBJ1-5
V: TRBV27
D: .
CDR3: CASSLSGSSNQPQHF
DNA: TGTGCCAGCAGTTTATCCGGGTCCAGCAATCAGCCCCAGCATTTT

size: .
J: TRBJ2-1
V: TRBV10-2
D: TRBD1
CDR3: CASSVDRQGNEQFF
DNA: TGCGCCAGCAGTGTCGACCGACAGGGGAATGAGCAGTTCTTC

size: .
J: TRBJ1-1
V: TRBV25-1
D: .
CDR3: CASSDRRLEAFF
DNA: TGTGCCAGCAGTGATCGACGCCTTGAAGCTTTCTTT

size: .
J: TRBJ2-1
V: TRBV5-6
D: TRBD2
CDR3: CASSFVRTSGNNEQFF
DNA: TGTGCCAGCAGCTTCGTCCGGACTAGCGGAAACAATGAGCAGTTCTTC

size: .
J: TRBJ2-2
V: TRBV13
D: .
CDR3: CASSLAQGLSGELFF
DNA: TGTGCCAGCAGCTTAGCCCAGGGGCTTAGCGGGGAGCTGTTTTTT

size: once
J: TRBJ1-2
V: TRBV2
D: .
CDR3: CASRAGESNYGYTF
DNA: TGTGCCAGCAGGGCGGGGGAGTCTAACTATGGCTACACCTTC

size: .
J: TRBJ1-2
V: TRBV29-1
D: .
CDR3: CSVEPPAGENYGYTF
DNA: TGCAGCGTTGAACCCCCGGCAGGGGAGAACTATGGCTACACCTTC

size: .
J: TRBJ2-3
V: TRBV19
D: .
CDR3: CASRPGGLHGTDTQYF
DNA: TGTGCCAGTAGACCCGGAGGACTCCACGGCACAGATACGCAGTATTTT

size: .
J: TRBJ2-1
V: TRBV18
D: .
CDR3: CASSSDGGRSYNEQFF
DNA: TGTGCCAGCTCCTCCGACGGGGGACGGAGCTACAATGAGCAGTTCTTC

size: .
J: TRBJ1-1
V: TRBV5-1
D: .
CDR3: CASSFWENTEAFF
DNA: TGCGCCAGCAGCTTTTGGGAGAACACTGAAGCTTTCTTT

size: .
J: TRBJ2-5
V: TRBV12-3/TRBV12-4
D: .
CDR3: CASSLQETQYF
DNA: TGTGCCAGCAGTCTGCAAGAGACCCAGTACTTC

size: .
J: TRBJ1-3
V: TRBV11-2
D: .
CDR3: CASSPSDSGNTIYF
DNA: TGTGCCAGCAGCCCCTCCGACTCTGGAAACACCATATATTTT

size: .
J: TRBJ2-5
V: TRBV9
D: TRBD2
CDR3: CASSVGTSGQETQYF
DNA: TGTGCCAGCAGCGTAGGAACTAGCGGACAAGAGACCCAGTACTTC

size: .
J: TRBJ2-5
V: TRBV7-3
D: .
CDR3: CASSPHLGAETQYF
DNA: TGTGCCAGCAGCCCCCACTTGGGGGCGGAGACCCAGTACTTC

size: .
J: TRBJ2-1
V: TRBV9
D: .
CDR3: CASSVIPLVGGEQFF
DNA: TGTGCCAGCAGCGTAATTCCACTCGTCGGAGGTGAGCAGTTCTTC

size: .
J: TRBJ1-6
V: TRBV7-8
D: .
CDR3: CASSLVSQGMGSPLHF
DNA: TGTGCCAGCAGCTTAGTGTCGCAGGGGATGGGTTCACCCCTCCACTTT

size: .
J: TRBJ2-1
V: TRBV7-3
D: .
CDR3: CASSRLLGSYNEQFF
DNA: TGTGCCAGCAGCCGCCTTTTAGGGTCCTACAATGAGCAGTTCTTC

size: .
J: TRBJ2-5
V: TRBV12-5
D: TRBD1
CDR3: CASGLVLGQGPETQYF
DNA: TGTGCTAGTGGTTTGGTACTGGGACAGGGTCCAGAGACCCAGTACTTC

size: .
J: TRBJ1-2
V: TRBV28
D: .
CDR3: CASSLTSAYGYTF
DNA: TGTGCCAGCAGTTTAACTTCCGCCTATGGCTACACCTTC

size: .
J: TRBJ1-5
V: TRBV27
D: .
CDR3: CASAVGNQPQHF
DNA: TGTGCCAGCGCCGTCGGTAATCAGCCCCAGCATTTT

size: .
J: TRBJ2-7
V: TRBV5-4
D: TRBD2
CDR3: CASSPGSSGTISYEQYF
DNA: TGTGCCAGCAGCCCCGGGTCTAGTGGGACTATCTCCTACGAGCAGTACTTC

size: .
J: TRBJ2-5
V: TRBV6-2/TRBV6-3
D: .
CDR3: CASSYGPGIRRETQYF
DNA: TGTGCCAGCAGTTACGGTCCGGGGATACGGCGAGAGACCCAGTACTTC

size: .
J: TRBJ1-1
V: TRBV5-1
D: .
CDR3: CASGEGSGTEAFF
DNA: TGCGCCAGCGGGGAGGGGAGTGGGACTGAAGCTTTCTTT

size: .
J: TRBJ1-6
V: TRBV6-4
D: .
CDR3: CASSDNTNSPLHF
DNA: TGTGCCAGCAGTGATAATACCAATTCACCCCTCCACTTT

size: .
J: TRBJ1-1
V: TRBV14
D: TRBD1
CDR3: CASSQRLRPRDSDTEAFF
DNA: TGTGCCAGCAGCCAACGCCTACGGCCCCGGGACAGCGACACTGAAGCTTTCTTT

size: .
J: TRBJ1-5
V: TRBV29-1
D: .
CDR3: CSAGGLGNQPQHF
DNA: TGCAGCGCTGGAGGACTTGGCAATCAGCCCCAGCATTTT

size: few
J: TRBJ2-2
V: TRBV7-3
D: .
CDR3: CASSLRAPGLANTGELFF
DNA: TGTGCCAGCAGCTTAAGGGCCCCGGGGCTGGCGAACACCGGGGAGCTGTTTTTT

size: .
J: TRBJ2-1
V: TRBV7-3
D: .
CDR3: CASSQDRGSYNEQFF
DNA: TGTGCCAGCAGCCAGGACCGGGGCTCCTACAATGAGCAGTTCTTC

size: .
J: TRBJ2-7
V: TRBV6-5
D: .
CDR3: CASNPRGLKPYEQYF
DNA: TGTGCCAGCAACCCACGGGGACTCAAACCCTACGAGCAGTACTTC

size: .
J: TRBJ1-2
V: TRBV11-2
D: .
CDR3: CASSSPDWDLNSYGYTF
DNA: TGTGCCAGCAGCTCGCCTGACTGGGACCTAAACTCCTATGGCTACACCTTC